This T cell receptor beta chain was captured in a study of CD8 T cells in ankylosing spondylitis. General observations from the study: A TCR beta motif of several highly homologous variants seemed to mark ankylosing spondylitis blood.

This clonotype was counted at least ten times. Its target is unknown. A quantitative 5'-RACE method, one with molecular barcodes, was used to make TCR beta libraries. Via MiXCR, TCRdb re-called the 5' RACE reads, giving one row per CDR3 protein. The sample includes some 250,000 distinct CDR3 sequences, over 8.5% seen only once; the top ten take approximately 6.6%. The CDR3 consists of 15 residues. V was pared by 5 bases and J by 2 bases, with 13 bases between. Sequencing was done on a sample of blood, either unsorted or a sorted T cell fraction (not recorded which). This sequence originates from a male donor with ankylosing spondylitis or in good health (not recorded which). This chain links TRBV12-3 or TRBV12-4 with TRBJ1-3; TRBD1 might be the D (5 bases). The CDR3 coding sequence is TGTGCCAGCAGTCCAGGGAGGGCCACTGGAAACACCATATATTTT. Amino acid sequence: CASSPGRATGNTIYF.